What follows are 22 T cell receptor beta chains derived from one specimen sequenced in a study of CD8 T cells in Susac syndrome. Random-hexamer reverse transcription was applied to roughly 0.5 to 1 ug RNA. MiXCR was run by TCRdb on the immunoSEQ multiplex PCR reads, yielding one entry per CDR3 protein. This sample carries hundreds of thousands of distinct CDR3 sequences, about 93% of them seen once, and the ten largest clones take around 0.067%. The sample comprised CD4+ T cells from PBMCs. The receptor source for this set is a human donor with multiple sclerosis.

The rearrangement links TRBV20-1 to TRBJ2-6; TRBD1 matches 8 bases. V shed 6 bases, J shed 0 bases, and the junction held 10 bases outside the gene matches. The CDR3 has 17 residues. The V gene's germline CDR1 is DFQATT and CDR2 SNEGSKA (reference sequence). CDR3 DNA sequence: TGCAGTGCGAGACCGGGACAGGCCCTCTCTGGGGCCAACGTCCTGACTTTC. It codes for CSARPGQALSGANVLTF.

V usage is TRBV2 and J usage is TRBJ1-1; TRBD1 might be the D (6 bases). Germline CDR1 is SNHLY and CDR2 is FYNNEI. The CDR3 runs to 15 residues. The V end lost 6 bases, the J end lost 4 bases, and 18 bases lay between the germline ends. The CDR3 DNA is TGTGCCAGCAGATCAAGGGGGGATAGTGGCACTGAAGCTTTCTTT. Its translation: CASRSRGDSGTEAFF.

The chain employs TRBV2 and TRBJ1-5; D gene ambiguous. The ends were cut back, 8 bases at V and 8 bases at J, with 13 bases in the middle. Germline CDR1 and CDR2: SNHLY and FYNNEI. The CDR3 is 12 amino acids. The CDR3, as DNA: TGTGCCAGCCACCGAATGGGAGAGCCCCAGCATTTT. This translates into CASHRMGEPQHF.

The chain employs TRBV7-2 and TRBJ2-7; D is ambiguous. V was shortened by 1 base and J by 0 bases, with 10 bases between the two germline ends. Germline values: CDR1 SGHTA, CDR2 FQGNSA. This CDR3 is built from 15 residues. CDR3 residues: CASSLELRSSYEQYF. CDR3 DNA sequence: TGTGCCAGCAGCTTAGAGTTAAGGAGCTCCTACGAGCAGTACTTC. The whole variable domain, filled in from reference TRBV7-2 and TRBJ2-7, reads GAGVSQSPSNKVTEKGKDVELRCDPISGHTALYWYRQSLGQGLEFLIYFQGNSAPDKSGLPSDRFSAERTGGSVSTLTIQRTQQEDSAVYLCASSLELRSSYEQYFGPGTRLTVT.

The chain carries TRBV5-1 and TRBJ2-7, with 10 bases that match TRBD2. The CDR3 totals 15 residues. CDR1 and CDR2 from the germline V gene are SGHRS and YFSETQ. The J segment lost 2 bases and the V segment lost 0 bases, leaving 2 bases of the junction unmatched. Here the CDR3 reads CASSLGLAGAYEQYV. The CDR3 region has the DNA TGCGCCAGCAGCTTGGGCCTAGCGGGAGCCTACGAGCAGTACGTC.

V and J are TRBV28 and TRBJ1-2; no definite D call. Germline CDR1 and CDR2: MDHEN and SYDVKM. V was shortened by 8 bases and J by 4 bases, with 14 bases between the two germline ends. The CDR3 length is 13 residues. CDR3 residues: CASRGGVLYGYTF. The CDR3 nucleotides read TGTGCCAGCCGTGGCGGGGTCCTCTATGGCTACACCTTC.

The chain uses TRBV27 and TRBJ1-1; D remains ambiguous. Trimming shortened V by 4 bases and J by 9 bases, and 12 bases separated the two germline ends. The CDR3 runs to 12 residues. Germline V CDR1 and CDR2: MNHEY, SMNVEV (reference sequence). CDR3 nucleotides: TGTGCCAGCAGTTCCCCGACGGGGAAAGCTTTCTTT. Amino acid sequence: CASSSPTGKAFF.

The chain carries TRBV19 and TRBJ2-5; a weak D match, TRBD1 (5 bases). The V end lost 2 bases, the J end lost 5 bases, and 15 bases lay between the germline ends. The CDR3 covers 15 residues. Germline assignment: CDR1 LNHDA and CDR2 SQIVND (reference sequence). CDR3 sequence: CASSIQGGVRETQYF. The CDR3 bases are TGTGCCAGTAGTATACAGGGTGGGGTTAGGGAGACCCAGTACTTC.

The chain links TRBV7-8 to TRBJ2-2; D is possibly TRBD1 (5 bases). Germline V gene lookup returns CDR1 SGHVS and CDR2 FQNEAQ. This CDR3 comprises 16 residues. V dropped 0 bases and J dropped 2 bases, with 10 bases sitting between them. The DNA of the CDR3 is TGTGCCAGCAGCTTAGCGGGCAGGACAAACACCGGGGAGCTGTTTTTT. Protein product: CASSLAGRTNTGELFF. Supplemented by reference TRBV7-8 and TRBJ2-2, the full variable domain reads GAGVSQSPRYKVAKRGQDVALRCDPISGHVSLFWYQQALGQGPEFLTYFQNEAQLDKSGLPSDRFFAERPEGSVSTLKIQRTQQEDSAVYLCASSLAGRTNTGELFFGEGSRLTVL.

This clonotype was recorded once. The chain links TRBV9 to TRBJ2-4, with D maybe TRBD1 (6 bases). Trimming removed 0 bases at V and 6 bases at J, with 22 bases between. The CDR3 has 18 amino acids. CDR1 is SGDLS and CDR2 is YYNGEE in the germline V gene. CDR3 in DNA: TGTGCCAGCAGCGTAGTTCCAGGGGAATTGGGTGTGGGAAACATTCAGTACTTC. The encoded protein is CASSVVPGELGVGNIQYF.

J is TRBJ1-5 and V is TRBV29-1, with a possible D match to TRBD1 (5 bases). This CDR3 spans 13 amino acids. The germline V gene encodes CDR1 SQVTM and CDR2 ANQGSEA. V gave up 6 bases and J gave up 9 bases, with 18 bases separating them. CDR3 sequence: CSVGDSPAGPQHF. CDR3 sequence (DNA): TGCAGCGTCGGCGACAGTCCAGCGGGGCCCCAGCATTTT.

V and J are TRBV20-1 and TRBJ2-3; TRBD2 agrees at 11 bases. CDR3 length equals 15 residues. Per germline, CDR1 DFQATT and CDR2 SNEGSKA (reference sequence). The ends lost 6 bases at V and 2 bases at J; junction bases unmatched: 7. For the CDR3, the DNA is TGCAGTGCCAGACCGGGACTAGCGGCCACAGATACGCAGTATTTT. Its translation is CSARPGLAATDTQYF.

This chain joins TRBV29-1 and TRBJ1-2, with D possibly being TRBD1 (6 bases). The germline V gene encodes CDR1 SQVTM and CDR2 ANQGSEA. Trimming stripped 5 bases from V and 12 bases from J, with 19 bases between. The CDR3 has 12 residues. The CDR3 protein is CSVLLLNRVNTF. CDR3 nucleotides: TGCAGCGTTCTACTTCTTAACAGGGTAAACACCTTC.

This sequence joins TRBV7-9 and TRBJ2-7, with TRBD1 as a possible D gene (6 bases). V was cut by 4 bases and J by 1 base, with 17 bases left in between. CDR1 SEHNR and CDR2 FQNEAQ come from the germline V gene (reference sequence). The CDR3 is made up of 16 amino acids. CDR3 DNA: TGTGCCAGCAGCTCCCCTCCGACAGGAACATCCTACGAGCAGTACTTC. It translates to CASSSPPTGTSYEQYF.

The CDR3 is CATSAAGNTEAFF. The CDR3 DNA is TGTGCCACCAGTGCAGCAGGTAACACTGAAGCTTTCTTT. The chain links TRBV24-1 to TRBJ1-1; D unresolved. Germline V gene sequence: CDR1 KGHDR, CDR2 SFDVKD. V shed 5 bases and J shed 2 bases, with 8 bases lying between them. The CDR3 is made up of 13 amino acids.

The rearrangement links TRBV5-4 to TRBJ2-3, with D possibly being TRBD2 (6 bases). The V gene lost 0 bases and the J gene lost 5 bases, with 13 bases spanning the gap. Germline-derived CDR1 and CDR2 are SGHNT and YYREEE (reference sequence). The CDR3 is 15 residues long. CDR3 amino acids: CASSLAGRSGDTQYF. As DNA, the CDR3 is TGTGCCAGCAGCTTGGCAGGGAGGAGTGGAGATACGCAGTATTTT.

This rearrangement joins TRBV30 to TRBJ2-1, with 14 bases matching TRBD2. V dropped 5 bases and J dropped 10; count of bases not matched to a gene: 4. The CDR3 has 13 amino acids. Germline-derived CDR1 and CDR2 are GTSNPN and SVGIG (reference sequence). The CDR3 region is CAWGTSGSLEQFF. The CDR3 DNA reads TGTGCCTGGGGGACTAGCGGGAGCTTGGAGCAGTTCTTC. The whole variable domain, remainder taken from reference TRBV30 and TRBJ2-1, is SQTIHQWPATLVQPVGSPLSLECTVEGTSNPNLYWYRQAAGRGLQLLFYSVGIGQISSEVPQNLSASRPQDRQFILSSKKLLLSDSGFYLCAWGTSGSLEQFFGPGTRLTVL.

The chain carries TRBV24-1 and TRBJ2-3; tentatively, D is TRBD1 (5 bases). The V end lost 0 bases, the J end lost 4 bases, and 10 bases lay between the germline ends. The germline V gene encodes CDR1 KGHDR and CDR2 SFDVKD. The CDR3 spans 15 residues. The DNA of the CDR3 is TGTGCCACCAGTGATTTGAGGCAGGGTCCAGATACGCAGTATTTT. As protein: CATSDLRQGPDTQYF.

V gene TRBV18 combines with J gene TRBJ2-3; 8 bases align to TRBD1. The germline CDR1 and CDR2 sequences are KGHSH and LQKENI. The CDR3 consists of 16 residues. V trimming: 4 bases; J trimming: 0 bases; junction bases outside the gene matches: 6. This CDR3 reads CASSRTTGASTDTQYF. The DNA of the CDR3 is TGTGCCAGCTCACGCACGACAGGGGCGAGCACAGATACGCAGTATTTT. Combining the CDR3 with reference TRBV18 and TRBJ2-3 gives the whole variable domain NAGVMQNPRHLVRRRGQEARLRCSPMKGHSHVYWYRQLPEEGLKFMVYLQKENIIDESGMPKERFSAEFPKEGPSILRIQQVVRGDSAAYFCASSRTTGASTDTQYFGPGTRLTVL.

The genes are TRBV30 and TRBJ1-6, with 7 positions matching TRBD1. The junction had 4 bases not matched to a gene; V was cut back by 5 bases and J by 6 bases. Germline V gives CDR1 GTSNPN, CDR2 SVGIG (reference sequence). The CDR3 length is 13 residues. CDR3 DNA sequence: TGTGCCTGGGGGACAGTTAGTAATTCACCCCTCCACTTT. The encoded protein is CAWGTVSNSPLHF. Filled out from reference TRBV30 and TRBJ1-6, the complete variable domain reads SQTIHQWPATLVQPVGSPLSLECTVEGTSNPNLYWYRQAAGRGLQLLFYSVGIGQISSEVPQNLSASRPQDRQFILSSKKLLLSDSGFYLCAWGTVSNSPLHFGNGTRLTVT.

The rearrangement uses TRBV4-1 and TRBJ1-1; D call uncertain. Germline V gene lookup returns CDR1 MGHRA and CDR2 YSYEKL. V was clipped by 3 bases and J by 8 bases, with 16 bases between them. The CDR3 extends over 14 amino acids. CDR3 bases: TGCGCCAGCAGCCACCCCCCCGGGGATTCCGAAGCTTTCTTT. Protein: CASSHPPGDSEAFF.

V and J are TRBV5-6 and TRBJ1-5; D gene unclear. CDR1 and CDR2 (germline): SGHDT, YYEEEE. The CDR3 has 13 amino acids. The ends were cut back, 4 bases at V and 4 bases at J, with 9 bases in the middle. The CDR3 is CASSRAGNQPQHF. The CDR3 coding sequence is TGTGCCAGCAGCCGGGCCGGTAATCAGCCCCAGCATTTT.